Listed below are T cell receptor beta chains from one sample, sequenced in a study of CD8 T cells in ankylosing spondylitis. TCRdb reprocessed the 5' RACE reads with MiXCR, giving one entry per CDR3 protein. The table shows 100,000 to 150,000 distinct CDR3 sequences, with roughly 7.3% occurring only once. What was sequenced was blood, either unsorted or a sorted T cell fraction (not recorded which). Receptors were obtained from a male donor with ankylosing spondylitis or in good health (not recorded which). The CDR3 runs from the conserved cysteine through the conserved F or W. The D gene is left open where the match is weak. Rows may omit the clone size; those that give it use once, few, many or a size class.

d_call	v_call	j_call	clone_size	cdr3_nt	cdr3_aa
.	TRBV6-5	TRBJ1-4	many	TGTGCCAGCAGTTACGGGCCAGGGGCGAAAGACGTTTTT	CASSYGPGAKDVF
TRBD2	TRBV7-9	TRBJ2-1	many	TGTGCCAGCAGCCAAATAGCGGGGAATGATAATGAGCAGTTCTTC	CASSQIAGNDNEQFF
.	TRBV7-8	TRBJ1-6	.	TGTGCCAGCAGCTCGGGGTCTGGTGTCCGTGGTAATTCACCCCTCCACTTT	CASSSGSGVRGNSPLHF
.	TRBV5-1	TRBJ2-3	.	TGCGCCAGCAGCTTGGAGGGGCGGGCAGATACGCAGTATTTT	CASSLEGRADTQYF
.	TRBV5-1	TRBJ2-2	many	TGCGCCAGCAGTTATAACACCGGGGAGCTGTTTTTT	CASSYNTGELFF
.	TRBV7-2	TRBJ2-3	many	TGTGCCAGCAAGCAGGGTATGGATACGCAGTATTTT	CASKQGMDTQYF
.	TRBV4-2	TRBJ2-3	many	TGTGCCAGCAGCCAAGAATCAGGGCTTGATCCAGATACGCAGTATTTT	CASSQESGLDPDTQYF
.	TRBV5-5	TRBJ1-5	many	TGTGCCAGCAGCTTGGCCCCCTGGAGGGGGGCTTTTCAGCCCCAGCATTTT	CASSLAPWRGAFQPQHF
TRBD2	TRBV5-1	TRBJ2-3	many	TGCGCCAGCAGCTTGGAATGGAGCGGGGGAAGGCCAGATACGCAGTATTTT	CASSLEWSGGRPDTQYF
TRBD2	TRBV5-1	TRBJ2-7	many	TGCGCCAGCAGCTCAGCTTCGGGACTAGCGGGGGCCTCCTACGAGCAGTACTTC	CASSSASGLAGASYEQYF
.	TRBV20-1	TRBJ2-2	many	TGCAGTGCACGAAGGACTGACACCGGGGAGCTGTTTTTT	CSARRTDTGELFF
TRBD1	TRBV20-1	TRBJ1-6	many	TGCAGTGCTAGCGAAAAGACAGGGGTCCATTCACCCCTCCACTTT	CSASEKTGVHSPLHF
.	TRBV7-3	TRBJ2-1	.	TGTGCCAGCAGCTTTGCTAGGAGCAATGAGCAGTTCTTC	CASSFARSNEQFF
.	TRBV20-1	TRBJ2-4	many	TGCAGTGCCCAAATCCCCGTGGTTGGCAAAAACATTCAGTACTTC	CSAQIPVVGKNIQYF
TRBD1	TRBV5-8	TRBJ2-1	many	TGTGCCAGCAGCCTCCGGGACAGGGTTCGGTACGATGAGCAGTTCTTC	CASSLRDRVRYDEQFF
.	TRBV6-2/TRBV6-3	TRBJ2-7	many	TGTGCCAGCAGTTTCCCGGACAGACTTTCCTACGAGCAGTACTTC	CASSFPDRLSYEQYF
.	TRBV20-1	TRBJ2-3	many	TGCAGTGCCCCCCCGGGGGGCACAGATACGCAGTATTTT	CSAPPGGTDTQYF
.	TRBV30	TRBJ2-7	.	TGTGCCTGGAGTCACGGGGACTACGAGCAGTACTTC	CAWSHGDYEQYF
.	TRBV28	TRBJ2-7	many	TGTGCCAGCAGTCCCGGGACGTCGGCCTACGAGCAGTACTTC	CASSPGTSAYEQYF
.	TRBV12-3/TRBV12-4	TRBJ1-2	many	TGTGCCAGCAGTTTAGCGAGAGGGGACATTGGCTACACCTTC	CASSLARGDIGYTF
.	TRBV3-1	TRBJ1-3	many	TGTGCCAGCAGCCAAGATACCTTTTACTCTGGAAACACCATATATTTT	CASSQDTFYSGNTIYF
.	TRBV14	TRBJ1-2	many	TGTGCCAGCAGCCCCTACCGGGACGGTTTGAACTATGGCTACACCTTC	CASSPYRDGLNYGYTF
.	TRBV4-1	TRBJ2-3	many	TGCGCCAGCAGCCAATCTGGACAAGAGAGGACAGATACGCAGTATTTT	CASSQSGQERTDTQYF
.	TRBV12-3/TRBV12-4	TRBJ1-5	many	TGTGCCAGCAGTTTGGACGGTCAGCCCCAGCATTTT	CASSLDGQPQHF
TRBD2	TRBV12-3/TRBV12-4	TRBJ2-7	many	TGTGCCAGCAGTTTACGGCCGGGAGGCGAGCAGTACTTC	CASSLRPGGEQYF
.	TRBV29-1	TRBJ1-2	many	TGCAGCGTTCGTAACGGGGGCTACACCTTC	CSVRNGGYTF
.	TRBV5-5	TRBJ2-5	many	TGTGCCAGCAGCTTTCAGCCAGGGACCCCTGGGGCCCAGTACTTC	CASSFQPGTPGAQYF
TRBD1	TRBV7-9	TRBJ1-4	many	TGTGCCAGCAGCAGCGGACAGGCGGTAGAAAAACTGTTTTTT	CASSSGQAVEKLFF
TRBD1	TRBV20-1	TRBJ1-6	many	TGCAGTGCTAGGGAAGGGGGCCGCTCGTATAATTCACCCCTCCACTTT	CSAREGGRSYNSPLHF
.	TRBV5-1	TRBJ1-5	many	TGCGCCAGCAGCTTGTCTACAGGCAATCAGCCCCAGCATTTT	CASSLSTGNQPQHF
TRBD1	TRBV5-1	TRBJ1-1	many	TGCGCCAGCAGCCTACCGGGACAGGGGACACACACTGAAGCTTTCTTT	CASSLPGQGTHTEAFF
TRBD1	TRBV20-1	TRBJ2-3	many	TGCAGTGCCCTTCTCGGGACAGGGAGCACAGATACGCAGTATTTT	CSALLGTGSTDTQYF